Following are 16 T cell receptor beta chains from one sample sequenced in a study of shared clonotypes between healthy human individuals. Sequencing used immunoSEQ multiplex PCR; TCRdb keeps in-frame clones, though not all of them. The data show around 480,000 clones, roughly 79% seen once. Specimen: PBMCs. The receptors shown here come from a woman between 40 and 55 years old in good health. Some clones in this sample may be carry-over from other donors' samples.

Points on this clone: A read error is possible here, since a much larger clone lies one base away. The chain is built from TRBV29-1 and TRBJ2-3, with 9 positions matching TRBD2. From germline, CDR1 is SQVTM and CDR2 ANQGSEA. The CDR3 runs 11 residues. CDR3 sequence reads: CSVGRASGTRF. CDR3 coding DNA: TGCAGCGTTGGTAGGGCTAGCGGGACTCGTTTT.

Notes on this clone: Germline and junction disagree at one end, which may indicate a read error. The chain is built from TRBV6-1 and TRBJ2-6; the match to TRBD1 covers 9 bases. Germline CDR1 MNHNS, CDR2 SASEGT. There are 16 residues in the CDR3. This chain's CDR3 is CVSSGTGGSRANVLTF. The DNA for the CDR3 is TGTGTCAGCAGTGGCACAGGGGGCTCACGGGCCAACGTCCTGACTTTC.

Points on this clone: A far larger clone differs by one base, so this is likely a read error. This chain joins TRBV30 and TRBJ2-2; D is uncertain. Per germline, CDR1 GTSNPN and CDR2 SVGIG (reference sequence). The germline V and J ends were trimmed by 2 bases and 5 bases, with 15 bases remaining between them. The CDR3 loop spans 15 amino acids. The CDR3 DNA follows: TGTGCCTGGAGTCGGCTAACGACCATAACCGGGGAGCTGTTTTTT. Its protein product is CAWSRLTTITGELFF.

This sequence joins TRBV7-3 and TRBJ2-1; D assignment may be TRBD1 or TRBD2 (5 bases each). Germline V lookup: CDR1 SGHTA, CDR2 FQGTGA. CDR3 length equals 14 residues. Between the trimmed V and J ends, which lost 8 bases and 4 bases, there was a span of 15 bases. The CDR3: CASPGAIKYNEQFF. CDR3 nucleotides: TGTGCCAGCCCCGGGGCTATCAAATACAATGAGCAGTTCTTC. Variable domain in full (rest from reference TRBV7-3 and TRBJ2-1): GAGVSQTPSNKVTEKGKYVELRCDPISGHTALYWYRQSLGQGPEFLIYFQGTGAADDSGLPNDRFFAVRPEGSVSTLKIQRTERGDSAVYLCASPGAIKYNEQFFGPGTRLTVL.

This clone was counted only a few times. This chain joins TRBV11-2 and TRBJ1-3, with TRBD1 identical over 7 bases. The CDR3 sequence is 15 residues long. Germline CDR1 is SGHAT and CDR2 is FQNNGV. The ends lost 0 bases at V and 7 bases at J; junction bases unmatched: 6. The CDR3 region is CASSLDGTDGNTIYF. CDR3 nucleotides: TGTGCCAGCAGCTTAGATGGGACAGACGGGAACACCATATATTTT.

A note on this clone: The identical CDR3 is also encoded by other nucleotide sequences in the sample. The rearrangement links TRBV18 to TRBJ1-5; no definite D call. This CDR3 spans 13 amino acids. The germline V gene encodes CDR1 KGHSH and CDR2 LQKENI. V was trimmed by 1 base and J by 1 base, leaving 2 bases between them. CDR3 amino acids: CASSPQSNQPQHF. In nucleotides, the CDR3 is TGTGCCAGCTCACCACAAAGCAATCAGCCCCAGCATTTT.

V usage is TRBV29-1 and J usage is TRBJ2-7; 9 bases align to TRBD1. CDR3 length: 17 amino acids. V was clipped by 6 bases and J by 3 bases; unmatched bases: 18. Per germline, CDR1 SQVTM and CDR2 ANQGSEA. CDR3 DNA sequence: TGCAGCGTCGCCGGGACAGGGCACCTTCCAGGCCTCTACGAGCAGTACTTC. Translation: CSVAGTGHLPGLYEQYF.

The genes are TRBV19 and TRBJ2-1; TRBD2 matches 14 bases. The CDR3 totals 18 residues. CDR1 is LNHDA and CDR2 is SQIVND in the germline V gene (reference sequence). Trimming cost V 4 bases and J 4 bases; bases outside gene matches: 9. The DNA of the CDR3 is TGTGCCAGTAGTACCCGACTAGCGGGAGGGACGGGATACAATGAGCAGTTCTTC. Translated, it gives CASSTRLAGGTGYNEQFF.

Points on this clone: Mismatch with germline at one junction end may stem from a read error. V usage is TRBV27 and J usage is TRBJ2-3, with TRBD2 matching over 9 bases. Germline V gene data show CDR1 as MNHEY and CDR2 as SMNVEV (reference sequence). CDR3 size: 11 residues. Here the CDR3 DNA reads TGTGCCAGCAGTCGGGGGGGACTAGCACATTTT. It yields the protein CASSRGGLAHF.

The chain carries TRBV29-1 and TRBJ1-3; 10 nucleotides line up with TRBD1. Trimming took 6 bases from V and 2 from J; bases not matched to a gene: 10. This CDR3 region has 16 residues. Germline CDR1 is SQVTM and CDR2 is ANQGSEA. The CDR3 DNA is TGCAGCGTCATCCCGGGACAGGGGAGCACTGGAAACACCATATATTTT. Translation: CSVIPGQGSTGNTIYF.

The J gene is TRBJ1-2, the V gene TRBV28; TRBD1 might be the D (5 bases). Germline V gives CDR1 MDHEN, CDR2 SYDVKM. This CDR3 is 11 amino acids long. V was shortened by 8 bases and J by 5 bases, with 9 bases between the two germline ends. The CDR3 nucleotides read TGTGCCAGCGGCGGGGGGTATGGCTACACCTTC. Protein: CASGGGYGYTF.

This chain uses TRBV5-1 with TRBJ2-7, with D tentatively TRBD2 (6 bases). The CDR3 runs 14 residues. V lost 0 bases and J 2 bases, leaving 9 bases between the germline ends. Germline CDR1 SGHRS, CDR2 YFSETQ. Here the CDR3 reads CASSLVAGPYEQYF. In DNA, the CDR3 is TGCGCCAGCAGCTTGGTTGCGGGACCCTACGAGCAGTACTTC.

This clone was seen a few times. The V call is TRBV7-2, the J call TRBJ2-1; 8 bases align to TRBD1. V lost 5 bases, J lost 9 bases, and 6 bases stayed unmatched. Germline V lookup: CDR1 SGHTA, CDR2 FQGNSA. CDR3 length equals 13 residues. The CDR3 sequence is CASSLSRGLEQFF. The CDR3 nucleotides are TGTGCCAGCAGCCTCTCCAGGGGGCTTGAGCAGTTCTTC.

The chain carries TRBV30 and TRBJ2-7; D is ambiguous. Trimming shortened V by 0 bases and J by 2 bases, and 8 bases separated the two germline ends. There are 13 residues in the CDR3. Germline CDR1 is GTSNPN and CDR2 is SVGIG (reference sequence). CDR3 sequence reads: CAWSVQTAYEQYF. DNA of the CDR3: TGTGCCTGGAGTGTACAAACTGCCTACGAGCAGTACTTC.

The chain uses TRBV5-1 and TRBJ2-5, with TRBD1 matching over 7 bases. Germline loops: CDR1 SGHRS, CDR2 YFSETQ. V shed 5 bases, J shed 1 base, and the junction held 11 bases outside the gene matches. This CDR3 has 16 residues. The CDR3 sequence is CASSRTRDSFQETQYF. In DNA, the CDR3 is TGCGCCAGCAGTAGAACCCGGGACAGCTTCCAAGAGACCCAGTACTTC.

CDR3 sequence: CASSLQGWGADEQFF. CDR3 DNA: TGCGCCAGCAGCTTGCAAGGGTGGGGGGCCGATGAGCAGTTCTTC. This sequence joins TRBV5-1 and TRBJ2-1; D may be TRBD1 or TRBD2 (6 bases each). V shed 1 base and J shed 8 bases, with 16 bases lying between them. The V gene's germline CDR1 is SGHRS and CDR2 YFSETQ. This CDR3 comprises 15 residues.